This T cell receptor (beta chain) was retrieved from a study of T cell repertoires in cytomegalovirus infection. Many counts were recorded for this clonotype. Its target is unknown. CDR3 size: 18 residues. Trimming removed 4 bases from V and 2 bases from J; junction bases left unmatched: 9. CDR1 is SGHTA and CDR2 is FQGNSA in the germline V gene. Whole-study results and caveats: Dominant in the ex vivo response were TCR beta clonotypes restricted by HLA-C and specific for CMV.

Each CDR3 protein is one row after TCRdb ran MiXCR on the reads. Among 700,000 to 850,000 distinct CDR3 sequences listed, around a third were seen once. The clonotype originates from a human donor in good health (CMV status not recorded). Some clones in this sample may be carry-over from other donors' samples. The rearrangement uses TRBV7-2 and TRBJ2-2; 11 nucleotides line up with TRBD2. Specimen: cultured CD8+ T cells from PBMCs, collected from culture after CMV antigen stimulation. The CDR3 DNA follows: TGTGCCAGCAGCTCATTGACTAGCGGGATTATTAACACCGGGGAGCTGTTTTTT. Amino acid sequence: CASSSLTSGIINTGELFF.